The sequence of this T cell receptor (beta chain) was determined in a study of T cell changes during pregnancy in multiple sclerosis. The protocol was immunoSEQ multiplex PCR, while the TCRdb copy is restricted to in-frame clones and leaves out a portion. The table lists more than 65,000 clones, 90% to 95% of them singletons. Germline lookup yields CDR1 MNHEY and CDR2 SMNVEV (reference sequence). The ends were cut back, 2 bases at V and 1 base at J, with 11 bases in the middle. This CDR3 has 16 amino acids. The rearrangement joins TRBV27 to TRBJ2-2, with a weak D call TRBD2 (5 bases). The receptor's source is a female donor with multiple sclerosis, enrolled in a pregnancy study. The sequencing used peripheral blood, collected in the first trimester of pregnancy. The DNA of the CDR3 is TGTGCCAGCAGTTTACACGGAGCGGTGAACACCGGGGAGCTGTTTTTT. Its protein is CASSLHGAVNTGELFF.